These 11 T cell receptor beta chains were all obtained from the same sample, sequenced in a study of control samples from healthy donors and cancer patients. This table comes from immunoSEQ multiplex PCR, and its TCRdb copy is limited to in-frame clones, with some not included. The sample has around 150,000 clones; about 94% are singletons. Sequencing was carried out using blood. These receptors all come from a woman aged 40 to 50 in good health.

V gene TRBV3-1 (or the pseudogene TRBV3-2) combines with J gene TRBJ2-4; D is perhaps TRBD2 (6 bases). CDR3 length equals 15 residues. Between the trimmed V and J ends, which lost 4 bases and 0 bases, there was a span of 10 bases. Germline lookup yields CDR1 LGHDT and CDR2 YNNKEL (reference sequence). DNA of the CDR3: TGTGCCAGCAGCCCCCCGGGACTAGCCAAAAACATTCAGTACTTC. The encoded protein is CASSPPGLAKNIQYF.

The chain joins TRBV7-8 to TRBJ2-4; TRBD2 aligns across 9 bases. The junction had 9 bases not matched to a gene; V was cut back by 5 bases and J by 7 bases. The CDR3 covers 15 residues. Germline loops: CDR1 SGHVS, CDR2 FQNEAQ. CDR3 region: CASSPTPTSGNIQYF. The CDR3 DNA is TGTGCCAGCAGCCCGACTCCGACTAGCGGCAACATTCAGTACTTC.

V usage is TRBV19 and J usage is TRBJ2-1, with 7 bases matching TRBD1. Per the germline V gene, CDR1 is LNHDA and CDR2 is SQIVND (reference sequence). Trimming took 3 bases from V and 7 from J; bases not matched to a gene: 3. The length of the CDR3 is 13 residues. CDR3 protein: CASSMGDRNEQFF. CDR3 sequence (DNA): TGTGCCAGTAGTATGGGGGACAGAAATGAGCAGTTCTTC.

V and J are TRBV6-6 and TRBJ1-2; no firm D call. The CDR3 covers 14 residues. Germline loops: CDR1 MNHNY, CDR2 SVGAGI (reference sequence). V lost 1 base and J lost 4, with 10 bases in between. CDR3 DNA sequence: TGTGCCAGCAGTTACTATCCCACCCTCTATGGCTACACCTTC. Its protein product is CASSYYPTLYGYTF.

The chain couples TRBV7-9 to TRBJ2-5, with 10 bases identical to TRBD2. The CDR3 is 16 amino acids. Germline values: CDR1 SEHNR, CDR2 FQNEAQ (reference sequence). Germline trimming cut 4 bases from V and 5 bases from J; bases unmatched to any gene: 10. DNA for the CDR3: TGTGCCAGCAGCTCCATAGCGGGAGGCTGGGGGGAGACCCAGTACTTC. This gives the protein CASSSIAGGWGETQYF.

The chain links TRBV27 to TRBJ1-2, with 9 bases lining up with TRBD1. CDR1 MNHEY and CDR2 SMNVEV come from the germline V gene (reference sequence). V was pared by 6 bases and J by 6 bases, with 2 bases of the junction left unmatched. The CDR3 is 12 residues long. The CDR3 DNA reads TGTGCCAGCAGACAGGGGGCTAATGGCTACACCTTC. Translated: CASRQGANGYTF.

The V call is TRBV12-5, the J call TRBJ1-1; no clear D gene. Per germline, CDR1 LGHNT and CDR2 FRNRAP. The ends were cut back, 3 bases at V and 4 bases at J, with 12 bases in the middle. The CDR3 loop spans 14 amino acids. CDR3 region: CASGFIGLGTEAFF. CDR3 sequence (DNA): TGTGCTAGTGGTTTTATAGGACTGGGCACTGAAGCTTTCTTT.

The chain links TRBV6-5 to TRBJ2-3; the D gene is possibly TRBD2 (6 bases). The ends were cut back, 7 bases at V and 8 bases at J, with 19 bases in the middle. Germline V gene sequence: CDR1 MNHEY, CDR2 SVGAGI. This CDR3 contains 14 residues. This CDR3 is CASTPQPVGGTQYF. As DNA, the CDR3 is TGTGCCAGCACCCCACAACCGGTGGGGGGTACGCAGTATTTT.

V usage is TRBV29-1 and J usage is TRBJ2-1; no clear D. CDR1 SQVTM and CDR2 ANQGSEA come from the germline V gene. The CDR3 consists of 14 residues. V lost 4 bases to trimming and J lost 4 bases, with 14 bases between them. The CDR3 loop reads CSVVPGPSYNEQFF. The CDR3 region has the DNA TGCAGCGTTGTTCCAGGCCCGTCATACAATGAGCAGTTCTTC.

V and J are TRBV4-3 and TRBJ1-1, with a tentative D call TRBD1 (5 bases). CDR1 LGHNA and CDR2 YSLEER come from the germline V gene. CDR3 size: 17 residues. Trimming pared 1 base from V and 0 bases from J, leaving 15 bases between. CDR3 DNA sequence: TGCGCCAGCAGCCAAGCCCGGGTGGGGGACGTGAACACTGAAGCTTTCTTT. This encodes CASSQARVGDVNTEAFF.

In DNA form, the CDR3 reads TGTGCCAGCAGCTCCACGGCAGGGAGCCAAAACATTCAGTACTTC. Translating gives CASSSTAGSQNIQYF. The V gene is TRBV7-3, the J gene TRBJ2-4; D is tentatively TRBD1 or TRBD2 (5 bases each). The CDR3 totals 15 residues. CDR1 SGHTA and CDR2 FQGTGA come from the germline V gene. V shed 4 bases and J shed 5 bases, with 15 bases lying between them.